This T cell receptor (beta chain) originates from a study of shared clonotypes between healthy human individuals. Profiling relied on immunoSEQ multiplex PCR, and the TCRdb table lists in-frame clones only, not all of them. The sample records some 1 million clones, approximately 70% being singletons. CDR3 size: 14 residues. V shed 4 bases, J shed 2 bases, and the junction held 1 base outside the gene matches. Germline assignment: CDR1 SGHKS and CDR2 YYEKEE (reference sequence). Sequenced input: memory CD4+ T cells sorted from blood. Stated subset: CD45RA-negative fraction. This TCR came from a man younger than 35 in good health. The V call is TRBV5-5, the J call TRBJ2-7, with 12 bases that match TRBD2. The CDR3 coding sequence is TGTGCCAGCAGCCGACTAGCGGGAGCCTACGAGCAGTACTTC. Protein: CASSRLAGAYEQYF.